This T cell receptor (beta chain) was obtained from a study of cytomegalovirus exposure and HLA in healthy donors. Study summary: One earlier analysis, a look at 180 million or so T cells, found about 100 million unique TCR beta sequences.

Notes on the study in general: Most sequenced TCRs were rare (though some public TCRs occurred in many donors). Sequencing depth across donors, presence/absence analyses assumed, was roughly uniform. Reportedly, cytomegalovirus status was diagnosed with high sensitivity and specificity.

PCR employed 60 Vbeta and 13 Jbeta primers. Method: immunoSEQ multiplex PCR; TCRdb's copy keeps in-frame clones and lacks some. The table has some 120,000 clones, 75% to 90% seen once; the top ten hold 1%. As for this clone: Its antigen is currently unknown.

V was cut by 2 bases and J by 1 base, with 9 bases left in between. Germline CDR1 SGHNT, CDR2 YYREEE (reference sequence). The CDR3 is 14 residues long. The sequenced material came from PBMCs. This chain uses TRBV5-4 with TRBJ2-5; D might be TRBD1 (6 bases). This clonotype was obtained from a man aged 40-50 years in good health and CMV-seronegative. CDR3 sequence: CASSFTGTQETQYF. The DNA of the CDR3 is TGTGCCAGCAGCTTTACAGGGACCCAAGAGACCCAGTACTTC.